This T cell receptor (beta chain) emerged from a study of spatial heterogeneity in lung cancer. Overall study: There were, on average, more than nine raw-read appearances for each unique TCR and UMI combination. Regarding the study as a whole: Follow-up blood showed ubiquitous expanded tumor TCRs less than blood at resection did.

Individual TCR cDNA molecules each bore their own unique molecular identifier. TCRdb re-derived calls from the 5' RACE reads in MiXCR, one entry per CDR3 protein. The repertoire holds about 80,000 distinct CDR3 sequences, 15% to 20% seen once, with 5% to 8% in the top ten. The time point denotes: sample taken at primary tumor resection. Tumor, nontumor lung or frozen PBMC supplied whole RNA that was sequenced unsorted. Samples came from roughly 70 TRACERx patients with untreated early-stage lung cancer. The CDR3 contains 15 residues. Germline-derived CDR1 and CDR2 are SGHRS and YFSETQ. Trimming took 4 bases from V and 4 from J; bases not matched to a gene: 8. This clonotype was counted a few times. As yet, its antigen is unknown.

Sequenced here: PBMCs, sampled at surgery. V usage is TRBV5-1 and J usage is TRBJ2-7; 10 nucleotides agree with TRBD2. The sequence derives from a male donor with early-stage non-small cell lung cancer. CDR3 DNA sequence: TGCGCCAGCAGCCCCGGGACTAGCGTTGGATACGAGCAGTACTTC. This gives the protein CASSPGTSVGYEQYF.